What follows describes a single T cell receptor (beta chain). What it recognizes is unknown. The protocol was immunoSEQ multiplex PCR, while the TCRdb copy is restricted to in-frame clones and leaves out a portion. The sample consists of tens of thousands of clones, about 86% of them appearing once. The data are from a study of a mutant IDH1 vaccine in newly diagnosed glioma. Study observations and caveats: Immune responses induced by the vaccine were seen in 93.3% of patients, spanning multiple MHC alleles.

Time point meaning: week 35, safety follow-up. The vaccine gave 300 ug of a 20-mer mutant IDH1 peptide subcutaneously per dose. Germline V gene data show CDR1 as SGHTA and CDR2 as FQGNSA. There are 13 residues in the CDR3. The V and J ends lost 8 bases and 7 bases respectively, with 15 bases between them. The V gene is TRBV7-2, the J gene TRBJ2-4; D perhaps matches TRBD1 (6 bases). The source of this sequence is a man between 35 and 55 years old with glioma. The specimen was PBMCs, collected from a glioma patient whose treatment included an IDH1 peptide vaccine. CDR3 protein: CASSRTRGNIQYF. The CDR3 nucleotides read TGTGCCAGCTCCCGGACGAGGGGGAACATTCAGTACTTC.